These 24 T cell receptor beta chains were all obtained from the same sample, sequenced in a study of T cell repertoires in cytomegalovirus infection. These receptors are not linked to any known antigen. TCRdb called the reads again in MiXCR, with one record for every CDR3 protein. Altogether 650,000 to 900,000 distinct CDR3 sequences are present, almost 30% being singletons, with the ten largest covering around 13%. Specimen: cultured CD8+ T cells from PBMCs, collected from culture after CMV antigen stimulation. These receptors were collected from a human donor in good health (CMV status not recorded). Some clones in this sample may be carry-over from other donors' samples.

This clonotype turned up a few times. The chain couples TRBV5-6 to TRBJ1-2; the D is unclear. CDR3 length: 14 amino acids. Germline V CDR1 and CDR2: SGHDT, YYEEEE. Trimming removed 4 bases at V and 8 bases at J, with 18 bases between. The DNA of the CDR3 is TGTGCCAGCAGCCCCCGGAGTGGGGTAAGCGGCTACACCTTC. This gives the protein CASSPRSGVSGYTF.

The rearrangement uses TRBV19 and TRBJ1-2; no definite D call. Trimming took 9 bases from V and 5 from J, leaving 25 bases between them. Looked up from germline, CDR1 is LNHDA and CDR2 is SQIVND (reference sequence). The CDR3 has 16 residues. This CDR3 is CASQISGFSGLYGYTF. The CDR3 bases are TGTGCCAGCCAGATTTCGGGTTTTTCTGGACTTTATGGCTACACCTTC.

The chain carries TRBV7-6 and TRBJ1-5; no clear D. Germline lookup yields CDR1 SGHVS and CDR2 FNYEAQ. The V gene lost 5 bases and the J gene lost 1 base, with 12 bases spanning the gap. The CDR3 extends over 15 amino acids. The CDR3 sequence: CASSRTDGSNQPQHF. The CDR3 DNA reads TGTGCCAGCAGCCGGACGGACGGAAGCAATCAGCCCCAGCATTTT. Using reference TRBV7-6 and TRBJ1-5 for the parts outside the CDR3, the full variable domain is GAGVSQSPRYKVTKRGQDVALRCDPISGHVSLYWYRQALGQGPEFLTYFNYEAQQDKSGLPNDRFSAERPEGSISTLTIQRTEQRDSAMYRCASSRTDGSNQPQHFGDGTRLSIL.

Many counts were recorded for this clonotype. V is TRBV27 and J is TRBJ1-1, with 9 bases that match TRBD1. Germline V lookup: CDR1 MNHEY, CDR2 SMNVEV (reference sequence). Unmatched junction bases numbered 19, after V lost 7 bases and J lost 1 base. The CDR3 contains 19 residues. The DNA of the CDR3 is TGTGCCAGCATCAGAAACAGGGGGCCCTTTCCTCCCTCGAACACTGAAGCTTTCTTT. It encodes CASIRNRGPFPPSNTEAFF.

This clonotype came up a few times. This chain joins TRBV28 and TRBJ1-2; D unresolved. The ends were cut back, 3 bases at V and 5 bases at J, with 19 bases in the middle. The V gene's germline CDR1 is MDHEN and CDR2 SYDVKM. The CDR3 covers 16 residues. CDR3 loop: CASSFEVRSLLYGYTF. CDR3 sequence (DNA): TGTGCCAGCAGTTTTGAAGTTAGGTCGCTTCTATATGGCTACACCTTC.

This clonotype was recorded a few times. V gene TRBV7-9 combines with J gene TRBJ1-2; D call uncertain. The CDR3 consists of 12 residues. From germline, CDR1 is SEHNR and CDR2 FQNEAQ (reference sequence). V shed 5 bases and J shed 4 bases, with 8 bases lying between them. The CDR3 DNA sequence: TGTGCCAGCAGCAAAGACCTCTATGGCTACACCTTC. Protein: CASSKDLYGYTF.

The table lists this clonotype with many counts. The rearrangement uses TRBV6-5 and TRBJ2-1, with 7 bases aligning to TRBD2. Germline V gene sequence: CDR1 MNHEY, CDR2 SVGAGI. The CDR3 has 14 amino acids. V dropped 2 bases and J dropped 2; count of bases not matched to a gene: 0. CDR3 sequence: CASSYGGAYNEQFF. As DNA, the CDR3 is TGTGCCAGCAGTTACGGGGGGGCCTACAATGAGCAGTTCTTC.

CDR3 loop: CASNSRDGGYEQYF. CDR3 in DNA: TGTGCCAGCAACTCACGGGACGGAGGCTACGAGCAGTACTTC. This chain links TRBV27 with TRBJ2-7; the D call may be TRBD1 or TRBD2 (5 bases each). Germline V lookup: CDR1 MNHEY, CDR2 SMNVEV (reference sequence). The V gene lost 7 bases and the J gene lost 3 bases, with 16 bases spanning the gap. The CDR3 loop spans 14 amino acids.

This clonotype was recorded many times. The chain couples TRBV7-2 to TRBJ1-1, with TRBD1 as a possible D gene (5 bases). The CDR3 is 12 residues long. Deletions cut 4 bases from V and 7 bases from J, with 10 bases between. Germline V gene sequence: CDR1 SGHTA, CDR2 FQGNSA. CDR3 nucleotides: TGTGCCAGCAGCTATAGACAGCTTGAAGCTTTCTTT. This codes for CASSYRQLEAFF.

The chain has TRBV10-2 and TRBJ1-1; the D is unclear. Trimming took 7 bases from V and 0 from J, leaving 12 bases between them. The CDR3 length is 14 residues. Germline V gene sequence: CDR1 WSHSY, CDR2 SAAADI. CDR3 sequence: CASTRLVLNTEAFF. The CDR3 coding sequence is TGCGCCAGCACCCGCTTGGTCCTGAACACTGAAGCTTTCTTT.

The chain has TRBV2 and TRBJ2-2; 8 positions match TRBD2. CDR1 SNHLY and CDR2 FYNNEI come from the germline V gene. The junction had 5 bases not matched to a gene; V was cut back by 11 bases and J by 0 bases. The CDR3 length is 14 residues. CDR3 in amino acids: CAVVGGANTGELFF. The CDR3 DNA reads TGTGCCGTTGTCGGGGGGGCGAACACCGGGGAGCTGTTTTTT.

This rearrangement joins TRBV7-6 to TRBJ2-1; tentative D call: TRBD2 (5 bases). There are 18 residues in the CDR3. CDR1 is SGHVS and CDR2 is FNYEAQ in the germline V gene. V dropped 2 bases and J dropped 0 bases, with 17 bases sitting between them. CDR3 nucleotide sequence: TGTGCCAGCAGCTTAATTAGCAGGATAACTAGCTCCTACAATGAGCAGTTCTTC. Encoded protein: CASSLISRITSSYNEQFF.

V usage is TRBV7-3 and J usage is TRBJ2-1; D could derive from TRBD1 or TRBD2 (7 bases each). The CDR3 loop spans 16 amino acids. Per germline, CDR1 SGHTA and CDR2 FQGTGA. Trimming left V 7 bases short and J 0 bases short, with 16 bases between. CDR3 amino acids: CASTHAGDSSYNEQFF. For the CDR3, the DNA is TGTGCCAGCACCCACGCGGGGGACAGCTCCTACAATGAGCAGTTCTTC.

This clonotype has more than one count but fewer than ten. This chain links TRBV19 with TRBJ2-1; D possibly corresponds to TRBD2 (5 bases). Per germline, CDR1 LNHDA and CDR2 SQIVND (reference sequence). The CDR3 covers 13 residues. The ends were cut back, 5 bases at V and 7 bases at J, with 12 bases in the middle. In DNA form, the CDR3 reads TGTGCCAGTAGTTGGGGTCCGGGGAATGAGCAGTTCTTC. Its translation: CASSWGPGNEQFF.

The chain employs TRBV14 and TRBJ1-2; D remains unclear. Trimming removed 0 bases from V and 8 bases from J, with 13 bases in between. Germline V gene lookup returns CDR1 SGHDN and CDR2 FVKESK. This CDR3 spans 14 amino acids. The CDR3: CASSQEAAGQGYTF. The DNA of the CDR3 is TGTGCCAGCAGCCAAGAAGCGGCCGGCCAGGGCTACACCTTC.

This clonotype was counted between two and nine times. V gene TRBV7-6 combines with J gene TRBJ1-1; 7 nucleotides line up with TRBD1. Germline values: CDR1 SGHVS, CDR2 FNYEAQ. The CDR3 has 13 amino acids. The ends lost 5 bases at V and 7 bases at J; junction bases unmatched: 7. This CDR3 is CASSGGGSGEAFF. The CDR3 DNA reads TGTGCCAGCAGCGGAGGGGGCTCGGGTGAAGCTTTCTTT.

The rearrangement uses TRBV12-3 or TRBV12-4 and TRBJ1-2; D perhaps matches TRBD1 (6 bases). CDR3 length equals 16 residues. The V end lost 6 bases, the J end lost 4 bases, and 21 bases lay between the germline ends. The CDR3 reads CASSHPTGRDGYGYTF. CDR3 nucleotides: TGTGCCAGCAGCCACCCCACAGGGAGAGATGGCTATGGCTACACCTTC.

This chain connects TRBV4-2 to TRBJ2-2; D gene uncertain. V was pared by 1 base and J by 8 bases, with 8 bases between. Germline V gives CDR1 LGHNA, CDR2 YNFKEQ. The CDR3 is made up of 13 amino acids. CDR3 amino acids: CASSQVLKGELFF. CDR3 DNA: TGTGCCAGCAGCCAAGTACTTAAGGGGGAGCTGTTTTTT.

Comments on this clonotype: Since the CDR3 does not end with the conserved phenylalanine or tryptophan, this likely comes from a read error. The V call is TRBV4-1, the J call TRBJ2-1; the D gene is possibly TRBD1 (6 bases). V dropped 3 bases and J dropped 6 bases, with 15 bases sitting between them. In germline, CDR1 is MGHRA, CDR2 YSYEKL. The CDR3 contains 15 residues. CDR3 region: CASSHIGGVGNEQFI. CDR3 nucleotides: TGCGCCAGCAGCCACATAGGGGGAGTGGGCAATGAGCAGTTCATC.

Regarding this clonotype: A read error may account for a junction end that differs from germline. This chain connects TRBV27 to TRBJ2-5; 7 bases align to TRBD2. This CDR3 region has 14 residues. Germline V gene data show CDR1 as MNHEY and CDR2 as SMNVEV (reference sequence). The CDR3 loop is CASSPLWGGETQCF. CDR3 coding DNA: TGTGCCAGCAGCCCATTGTGGGGGGGAGAGACCCAGTGCTTC.

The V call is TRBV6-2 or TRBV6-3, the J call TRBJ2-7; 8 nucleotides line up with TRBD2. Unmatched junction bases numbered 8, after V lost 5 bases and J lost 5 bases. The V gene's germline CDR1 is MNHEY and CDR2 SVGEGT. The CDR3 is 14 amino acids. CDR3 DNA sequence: TGTGCCAGCAGTAAACCGGGACTAGGGAACGAGCAGTACGTC. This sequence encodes CASSKPGLGNEQYV.

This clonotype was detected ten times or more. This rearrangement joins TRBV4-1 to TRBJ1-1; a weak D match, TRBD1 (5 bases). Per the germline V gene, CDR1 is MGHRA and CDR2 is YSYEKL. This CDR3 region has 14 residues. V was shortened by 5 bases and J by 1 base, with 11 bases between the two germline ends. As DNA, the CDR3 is TGCGCCAGCAGCTTTAGGGGACGGAACACTGAAGCTTTCTTT. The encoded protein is CASSFRGRNTEAFF.

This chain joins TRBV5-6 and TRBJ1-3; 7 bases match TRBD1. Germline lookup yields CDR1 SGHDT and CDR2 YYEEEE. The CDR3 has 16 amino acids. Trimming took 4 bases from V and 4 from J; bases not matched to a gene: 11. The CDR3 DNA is TGTGCCAGCAGCCTGCGGACAGGTTCTTCGGGAAACACCATATATTTT. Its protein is CASSLRTGSSGNTIYF.

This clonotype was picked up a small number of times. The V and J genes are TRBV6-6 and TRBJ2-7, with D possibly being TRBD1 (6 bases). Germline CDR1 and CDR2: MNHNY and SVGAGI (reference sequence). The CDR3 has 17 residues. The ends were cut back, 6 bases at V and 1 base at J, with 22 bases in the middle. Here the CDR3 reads CASRKSLRDTFSYEQYF. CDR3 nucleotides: TGTGCCAGCAGGAAATCACTCCGGGACACATTTTCCTACGAGCAGTACTTC.